This T cell receptor (beta chain) was obtained from a study of T-cell reconstitution after alpha-beta-depleted transplantation in children. For this clonotype: The antigen remains undetermined.

CDR1 and CDR2 (germline): LGHNA, YNFKEQ. V was clipped by 1 base and J by 10 bases, with 10 bases between them. The CDR3 is made up of 12 amino acids. Unique molecular identifiers were used in preparing the TCRbeta library. TCRdb re-derived calls from the PCR reads in MiXCR, one entry per CDR3 protein. The repertoire holds some 840,000 distinct CDR3 sequences, with less than 20% as singletons. General study results and limits: Surviving recipient T cells and thymic progenitors underlay high day-60 TCRbeta diversity in some patients. Several hundred expanded graft clones reportedly were the source of alpha-beta T cells about two months after transplant. From newly produced T cells came most of the T-cell counts and diversity one year after transplant.

This sequence was found in a male patient younger than 18 who had a stem cell transplant for acute lymphoblastic leukemia, so the T cells may come from the graft donor. Source: PBMCs, mostly from graft donor cells, taken 360 days after TCRalphabeta/CD19-depleted stem cell transplant. This rearrangement joins TRBV4-2 to TRBJ1-1; D uncertain. The CDR3 DNA reads TGTGCCAGCAGCCAAGTTAAGGGTACAGCTTTCTTT. Translating it yields CASSQVKGTAFF.